These 30 T cell receptor beta chains share one sample of origin, sequenced in a study of cytomegalovirus exposure and HLA in healthy donors. Vbeta (60) and Jbeta (13) primers were used in the PCR. Sequencing used immunoSEQ multiplex PCR; TCRdb keeps in-frame clones, though not all of them. The data contain approximately 160,000 clones, over 75% of them seen just once; the ten biggest clones take up 1%. The sequencing sample was made of PBMCs. The source of these receptors is a woman between 45 and 60 years old in good health and CMV-seropositive.

The chain couples TRBV7-2 to TRBJ2-7; D remains ambiguous. Trimming cost V 3 bases and J 1 base, with 4 bases left between them. Germline lookup yields CDR1 SGHTA and CDR2 FQGNSA. This CDR3 has 12 amino acids. DNA of the CDR3: TGTGCCAGCAGCTTCAATTCCTACGAGCAGTACTTC. Translation gives CASSFNSYEQYF.

This chain links TRBV11-2 with TRBJ2-1; no definite D call. Trimming took 2 bases from V and 7 from J, leaving 18 bases between them. Per germline, CDR1 SGHAT and CDR2 FQNNGV. This CDR3 comprises 16 residues. This chain's CDR3 is CASSLRLAGSGNEQFF. CDR3 bases: TGTGCCAGCAGCTTAAGGTTGGCAGGCAGTGGGAATGAGCAGTTCTTC. Using reference TRBV11-2 and TRBJ2-1 for the parts outside the CDR3, the full variable domain is EAGVAQSPRYKIIEKRQSVAFWCNPISGHATLYWYQQILGQGPKLLIQFQNNGVVDDSQLPKDRFSAERLKGVDSTLKIQPAKLEDSAVYLCASSLRLAGSGNEQFFGPGTRLTVL.

The genes are TRBV28 and TRBJ1-1, with TRBD1 as a possible D gene (6 bases). Trimming pared 4 bases from V and 6 bases from J, leaving 18 bases between. Germline CDR1 is MDHEN and CDR2 is SYDVKM. The CDR3 length is 15 residues. CDR3 sequence: CASSSTSLGAAEAFF. Here the CDR3 DNA reads TGTGCCAGCAGTTCGACCTCCTTGGGGGCGGCTGAAGCTTTCTTT.

This clone showed up just a few times. V gene TRBV19 combines with J gene TRBJ1-5; 8 bases align to TRBD1. The CDR3 has 16 residues. J was trimmed by 3 bases and V by 7 bases; bases with no gene match: 11. The germline gives CDR1 LNHDA, CDR2 SQIVND (reference sequence). Written as DNA, the CDR3 is TGTGCCAGTATCCCTTCGACAGGGGCATTCAATCAGCCCCAGCATTTT. Amino acids: CASIPSTGAFNQPQHF. The full variable domain, with the rest looked up from reference TRBV19 and TRBJ1-5, is DGGITQSPKYLFRKEGQNVTLSCEQNLNHDAMYWYRQDPGQGLRLIYYSQIVNDFQKGDIAEGYSVSREKKESFPLTVTSAQKNPTAFYLCASIPSTGAFNQPQHFGDGTRLSIL.

There are a few counts of this clone. Written as DNA, the CDR3 is TGTGCCAGCAGCTTAGTTCCGTCAGGGACTGGATCACCCCTCCACTTT. Protein product: CASSLVPSGTGSPLHF. J is TRBJ1-6 and V is TRBV7-9, with a tentative D call TRBD1 (5 bases). V gave up 1 base and J gave up 10 bases, with 17 bases separating them. The germline CDR1 and CDR2 sequences are SEHNR and FQNEAQ (reference sequence). The CDR3 loop spans 16 amino acids. The full variable domain, in which reference TRBV7-9 and TRBJ1-6 provide the parts outside the CDR3, is DTGVSQNPRHKITKRGQNVTFRCDPISEHNRLYWYRQTLGQGPEFLTYFQNEAQLEKSRLLSDRFSAERPKGSFSTLEIQRTEQGDSAMYLCASSLVPSGTGSPLHFGNGTRLTVT.

V is TRBV15 and J is TRBJ2-1; D is undetermined. Trimming removed 0 bases from V and 11 bases from J, with 8 bases in between. Germline CDR1 LNHNV, CDR2 YYDKDF (reference sequence). The CDR3 covers 12 residues. CDR3 DNA: TGTGCCACCAGCAGAGACAGGTTCAAGCAGTTCTTC. The encoded protein is CATSRDRFKQFF.

The chain is built from TRBV5-1 and TRBJ2-3, with no clear D. The CDR3 covers 15 residues. CDR1 is SGHRS, CDR2 YFSETQ, per germline. V was cut by 4 bases and J by 0 bases, with 12 bases left in between. The CDR3 DNA reads as TGCGCCAGCAGCGCAAGTTTCACTAGCACAGATACGCAGTATTTT. Translating it yields CASSASFTSTDTQYF.

This clone was counted once. The rearrangement links TRBV9 to TRBJ1-1; no reliable D call. The CDR3 runs to 14 residues. The germline V and J ends were trimmed by 4 bases and 1 base, with 11 bases remaining between them. The germline V gene has CDR1 SGDLS and CDR2 YYNGEE. The CDR3 spells CASSFTPANTEAFF. The CDR3 DNA reads TGTGCCAGCAGCTTCACTCCCGCGAACACTGAAGCTTTCTTT.

There are a few counts of this clone. This rearrangement joins TRBV28 to TRBJ2-3, with D possibly being TRBD2 (6 bases). V lost 1 base to trimming and J lost 4 bases, with 15 bases between them. This CDR3 comprises 16 residues. Germline V gives CDR1 MDHEN, CDR2 SYDVKM. Here the CDR3 reads CASSLFARGGADTQYF. CDR3 nucleotides: TGTGCCAGCAGTTTATTTGCCCGGGGAGGAGCAGATACGCAGTATTTT.

The chain recombines TRBV2 with TRBJ1-5; TRBD1 is a possible D gene (5 bases). CDR1 is SNHLY, CDR2 FYNNEI, per germline. V lost 3 bases and J lost 2, with 23 bases in between. CDR3 length equals 19 residues. In nucleotides, the CDR3 is TGTGCCAGCAGTGATATCGGCCTCTTGGGGGGGTTGGGCAATCAGCCCCAGCATTTT. It codes for CASSDIGLLGGLGNQPQHF.

Here the CDR3 reads CASSPRDSNQPQHF. The CDR3 nucleotides read TGTGCCAGCAGCCCCAGGGATAGCAATCAGCCCCAGCATTTT. V is TRBV4-2 and J is TRBJ1-5; D may be TRBD1 (5 bases). Germline loops: CDR1 LGHNA, CDR2 YNFKEQ. Trimming stripped 4 bases from V and 0 bases from J, with 7 bases between. This CDR3 is 14 amino acids long.

The chain joins TRBV12-5 to TRBJ2-3; 9 positions agree with TRBD2. V shed 6 bases and J 3 bases; nucleotides not matched to a gene: 7. This CDR3 comprises 15 residues. Germline-derived CDR1 and CDR2 are LGHNT and FRNRAP. CDR3 sequence reads: CASGNSGRGTDTQYF. CDR3 sequence (DNA): TGTGCTAGTGGGAATAGCGGGAGAGGAACAGATACGCAGTATTTT.

The V call is TRBV6-5, the J call TRBJ1-2; TRBD1 aligns across 7 bases. V lost 5 bases and J lost 3; bases outside the gene matches: 3. The CDR3 runs to 13 residues. Germline V CDR1 and CDR2: MNHEY, SVGAGI. The CDR3, as DNA: TGTGCCAGCAGTCGGACAGGCCACTATGGCTACACCTTC. This codes for CASSRTGHYGYTF.

V and J are TRBV20-1 and TRBJ2-1, with D uncertain. CDR1 DFQATT and CDR2 SNEGSKA come from the germline V gene (reference sequence). The CDR3 length is 11 residues. V dropped 0 bases and J dropped 7 bases, with 4 bases sitting between them. The CDR3 DNA sequence: TGCAGTGCTAGAGATCAGAATGAGCAGTTCTTC. Translation: CSARDQNEQFF.

The CDR3 coding sequence is TGTGCCAGCTCAAGTCCGGTAGACAGTACCTTAGCCAAAAACATTCAGTACTTC. Its translation: CASSSPVDSTLAKNIQYF. The chain employs TRBV18 and TRBJ2-4, with D possibly TRBD1 on 5 matching bases. V was trimmed by 5 bases and J by 0 bases, leaving 20 bases between them. This CDR3 spans 18 amino acids. The germline CDR1 and CDR2 sequences are KGHSH and LQKENI.

The chain links TRBV7-9 to TRBJ2-7, with 7 bases aligning to TRBD1. Germline assignment: CDR1 SEHNR and CDR2 FQNEAQ (reference sequence). The CDR3 loop spans 15 amino acids. J gave up 1 base and V 2 bases, and 5 bases lay outside the gene matches. Written as DNA, the CDR3 is TGTGCCAGCAGCTTAAGAGGACAGGAGTCCTACGAGCAGTACTTC. This gives the protein CASSLRGQESYEQYF.

The rearrangement joins TRBV27 to TRBJ2-7; 13 nucleotides align to TRBD2. Per the germline V gene, CDR1 is MNHEY and CDR2 is SMNVEV (reference sequence). The trim removed 8 bases at V and 0 bases at J, leaving 4 bases unmatched. CDR3 length equals 15 residues. CDR3 sequence: CASLRTSGSSYEQYF. The CDR3 DNA sequence: TGTGCCAGCCTACGGACTAGCGGGAGCTCCTACGAGCAGTACTTC.

The J gene is TRBJ2-7, the V gene TRBV19; 7 nucleotides agree with TRBD2. The junction had 5 bases not matched to a gene; V was cut back by 6 bases and J by 3 bases. Per the germline V gene, CDR1 is LNHDA and CDR2 is SQIVND (reference sequence). This CDR3 contains 13 residues. CDR3 DNA sequence: TGTGCCAGTAGGCCCGGGGGGATCTACGAGCAGTACTTC. Translating it yields CASRPGGIYEQYF.

The CDR3 here is CASSHGTGNTDTQYF. The CDR3 DNA follows: TGCGCCAGCAGCCATGGGACAGGGAACACAGATACGCAGTATTTT. J is TRBJ2-3 and V is TRBV4-3; 9 nucleotides line up with TRBD1. Germline V gene data show CDR1 as LGHNA and CDR2 as YSLEER. The CDR3 length is 15 residues. J was trimmed by 2 bases and V by 3 bases; bases with no gene match: 3.

V usage is TRBV6-1 and J usage is TRBJ1-2; the D gene is possibly TRBD1 (6 bases). Per germline, CDR1 MNHNS and CDR2 SASEGT. Trimming left V 6 bases short and J 8 bases short, with 10 bases between. The CDR3 runs 11 residues. CDR3 sequence reads: CASRLQGGYTF. DNA of the CDR3: TGTGCCAGCAGATTACAGGGAGGCTACACCTTC.

This clone was detected only a few times. V is TRBV15 and J is TRBJ1-5; D unclear. Trimming removed 1 base at V and 0 bases at J, with 4 bases between. Germline V gives CDR1 LNHNV, CDR2 YYDKDF (reference sequence). The CDR3 loop spans 14 amino acids. The CDR3 protein is CATSRAHSNQPQHF. The CDR3 DNA reads as TGTGCCACCAGCAGAGCCCATAGCAATCAGCCCCAGCATTTT.

The genes are TRBV7-8 and TRBJ1-4; D not certain. The CDR3 runs to 17 residues. CDR1 is SGHVS and CDR2 is FQNEAQ in the germline V gene. V lost 5 bases to trimming and J lost 4 bases, with 20 bases between them. The CDR3, as DNA: TGTGCCAGCAGCCGGCAGGCGGGTACGGGAAGTAATGAAAAACTGTTTTTT. Translated, it gives CASSRQAGTGSNEKLFF.

The chain employs TRBV2 and TRBJ2-2; possible D gene TRBD1, 6 bases. CDR1 SNHLY and CDR2 FYNNEI come from the germline V gene. Trimming pared 3 bases from V and 5 bases from J, leaving 7 bases between. CDR3 size: 13 residues. The CDR3 here is CASSEQGTGELFF. The DNA for the CDR3 is TGTGCCAGCAGTGAGCAGGGGACCGGGGAGCTGTTTTTT.

This rearrangement joins TRBV5-1 to TRBJ1-4, with 8 bases identical to TRBD1. This CDR3 contains 15 residues. The trim removed 7 bases at V and 8 bases at J, leaving 13 bases unmatched. Per germline, CDR1 SGHRS and CDR2 YFSETQ. The CDR3 protein is CASANVGQGAEKLFF. The CDR3 DNA sequence: TGCGCCAGCGCTAACGTCGGGCAGGGGGCGGAAAAACTGTTTTTT.

In its sample, this clone was seen once. The chain uses TRBV5-5 and TRBJ1-5; TRBD1 aligns across 10 bases. CDR1 and CDR2 (germline): SGHKS, YYEKEE (reference sequence). The length of the CDR3 is 15 residues. Trimming took 3 bases from V and 7 from J; bases not matched to a gene: 7. The CDR3 loop reads CASSSYGTGEQPQHF. The CDR3 DNA reads as TGTGCCAGCAGCTCGTATGGGACAGGGGAACAGCCCCAGCATTTT.

This chain joins TRBV5-6 and TRBJ1-2, with D possibly TRBD1 on 5 matching bases. This CDR3 has 12 amino acids. Germline V lookup: CDR1 SGHDT, CDR2 YYEEEE. V lost 4 bases to trimming and J lost 5 bases, with 9 bases between them. The CDR3 spells CASSQGVYGYTF. DNA for the CDR3: TGTGCCAGCAGCCAAGGGGTTTATGGCTACACCTTC.

The chain uses TRBV9 and TRBJ1-2; 11 bases map to TRBD1. J gave up 7 bases and V 0 bases, and 5 bases lay outside the gene matches. Germline values: CDR1 SGDLS, CDR2 YYNGEE. This CDR3 is 15 amino acids long. The CDR3, as DNA: TGTGCCAGCAGCGTAGAAGGACAGGGGGCAAGTGGCTACACCTTC. This gives the protein CASSVEGQGASGYTF.

This clone appeared once. The chain carries TRBV5-1 and TRBJ2-7; 8 bases are a match to TRBD1. This CDR3 comprises 14 residues. Germline V gene sequence: CDR1 SGHRS, CDR2 YFSETQ. V shed 4 bases and J 2 bases; nucleotides not matched to a gene: 5. CDR3 nucleotides: TGCGCCAGCAGCGAAAGGGGACAGGCCTACGAGCAGTACTTC. Translation gives CASSERGQAYEQYF.

This chain connects TRBV27 to TRBJ1-5; D ambiguous. This CDR3 contains 14 residues. The ends were cut back, 2 bases at V and 2 bases at J, with 7 bases in the middle. Germline CDR1 is MNHEY and CDR2 is SMNVEV (reference sequence). Here the CDR3 reads CASSLTRGNQPQHF. CDR3 sequence (DNA): TGTGCCAGCAGTTTAACACGGGGCAATCAGCCCCAGCATTTT.

The rearrangement joins TRBV5-6 to TRBJ2-5, with D perhaps matching TRBD2 (6 bases). The CDR3 has 17 residues. The germline CDR1 and CDR2 sequences are SGHDT and YYEEEE. The V gene lost 3 bases and the J gene lost 0 bases, with 18 bases spanning the gap. The CDR3 protein is CASSYRVGTGDQETQYF. In DNA form, the CDR3 reads TGTGCCAGCAGCTACCGAGTAGGGACGGGAGACCAAGAGACCCAGTACTTC.